The 8 T cell receptor beta chains below all came from one sample that was sequenced in a study of T cell responses to AZD1222 COVID-19 vaccine (dated by TCRdb to the early 2020s). The sample's time point, from its label and the paper: about 28 days (+/-7) after the second vaccine dose. The method was the immunoSEQ multiplex PCR assay. The table was pulled from immuneACCESS by TCRdb, which kept in-frame rearrangements only. Such tables lose some clones; where checked, under half of the loss comes from unresolved V genes, and the rest has no known cause. This sample gives under 150,000 clones in total; 80% to 95% of them show up just once. In total, the top ten clones hold about 3.7% of the sample. Here the sequenced sample was peripheral blood, taken 28 days after the second AZD1222 dose. These receptors were obtained from an adult who received the AZD1222 COVID-19 vaccine.

V gene TRBV5-4 combines with J gene TRBJ2-7, with D unresolved. V was trimmed by 0 bases and J by 6 bases, leaving 10 bases between them. The germline V gene has CDR1 SGHNT and CDR2 YYREEE (reference sequence). The CDR3 is made up of 13 amino acids. CDR3 sequence reads: CASSLVVAGEQYF. CDR3 nucleotide sequence: TGTGCCAGCAGCTTGGTAGTAGCTGGCGAGCAGTACTTC.

The chain's CDR3 is CASSEGNQPQHF. CDR3 nucleotides: TGTGCCAGCAGTGAGGGGAATCAGCCCCAGCATTTT. The gene calls are TRBV25-1 and TRBJ1-5; the D is unclear. Germline V gives CDR1 MGHDK, CDR2 SYGVNS. This CDR3 comprises 12 residues. Trimming stripped 3 bases from V and 4 bases from J, with 4 bases between.

The rearrangement joins TRBV16 to TRBJ1-2; a possible D gene is TRBD1 (6 bases). The V and J ends lost 0 bases and 4 bases respectively, with 12 bases between them. The CDR3 has 15 residues. Germline V lookup: CDR1 KGHSY, CDR2 FQNENV. This chain's CDR3 is CASSQSGTGPYGYTF. In DNA, the CDR3 is TGTGCCAGCAGCCAATCGGGCACAGGGCCCTATGGCTACACCTTC.

The J gene is TRBJ2-7, the V gene TRBV18; no reliable D call. The CDR3 contains 14 residues. Trimming shortened V by 0 bases and J by 3 bases, and 9 bases separated the two germline ends. The V gene's germline CDR1 is KGHSH and CDR2 LQKENI. The CDR3 loop reads CASSPPVAGYEQYF. DNA of the CDR3: TGTGCCAGCTCACCACCCGTGGCCGGCTACGAGCAGTACTTC.

This clone was counted a single time. This rearrangement joins TRBV4-2 to TRBJ1-1, with D perhaps matching TRBD1 (6 bases). The length of the CDR3 is 14 residues. The germline V gene encodes CDR1 LGHNA and CDR2 YNFKEQ. The ends were cut back, 1 base at V and 2 bases at J, with 8 bases in the middle. The CDR3 spells CASSQGQVNTEAFF. CDR3 nucleotide sequence: TGTGCCAGCAGCCAAGGACAGGTAAACACTGAAGCTTTCTTT.

The chain is built from TRBV14 and TRBJ1-5; D remains unclear. The CDR3 is 13 residues long. With 0 bases removed from V and 3 bases from J, the gap between germline ends came to 3 bases. In germline, CDR1 is SGHDN, CDR2 FVKESK. DNA of the CDR3: TGTGCCAGCAGCCAAGACCTCAATCAGCCCCAGCATTTT. Protein product: CASSQDLNQPQHF.

The V gene is TRBV11-2, the J gene TRBJ1-2; D possibly corresponds to TRBD1 (5 bases). CDR1 SGHAT and CDR2 FQNNGV come from the germline V gene. V lost 5 bases to trimming and J lost 2 bases, with 21 bases between them. This CDR3 region has 17 residues. The CDR3 sequence is CASSPGQGANQNYGYTF. CDR3 nucleotides: TGTGCCAGCAGCCCCGGACAAGGGGCGAATCAAAACTATGGCTACACCTTC.

The chain has TRBV27 and TRBJ1-2; no definite D call. CDR1 and CDR2 from the germline V gene are MNHEY and SMNVEV (reference sequence). Trimming removed 6 bases from V and 0 bases from J, with 8 bases in between. This CDR3 has 13 amino acids. CDR3 in amino acids: CASREDTNYGYTF. The CDR3 coding sequence is TGTGCCAGCAGAGAAGACACTAACTATGGCTACACCTTC.